This T cell receptor (beta chain) was recorded in a study of blood T cell repertoires in COVID-19. The V end was cut by 4 bases, the J end by 5 bases, with 8 bases between. Germline V gene sequence: CDR1 LGHDT, CDR2 YNNKEL (reference sequence). The length of the CDR3 is 12 residues. Under the authors' procedure: Estimates of nucleated cell counts were drawn from the amplification of reference gene primers. Clones were read by immunoSEQ multiplex PCR, and TCRdb kept only the in-frame ones, dropping some. That table supplies the V and J calls and clone size; D and trimming were determined from the DNA. The sample contains about 170,000 clones, more than 80% of which appear only once. Cohort assignment relied on participant-reported clinical history. What the recovered Cohort 3 donors had was two negative PCRs, clearance, or symptom resolution.

The V gene is TRBV3-1 (or the pseudogene TRBV3-2), the J gene TRBJ1-1; D ambiguous. This receptor was obtained from a man aged 45-60 years who had recovered from COVID-19. Sequenced input: PBMCs or T cells enriched from blood (not recorded which). The CDR3 sequence: CASSRRGTEAFF. The CDR3 nucleotides are TGTGCCAGCAGCCGTCGAGGGACTGAAGCTTTCTTT.